These 20 T cell receptor beta chains originate from one sample sequenced in a study of OX40 agonist ivuxolimab in advanced cancers. Here immunoSEQ multiplex PCR was the method, and the copy in TCRdb shows in-frame clones only, minus some. The sample consists of 55,000 to 65,000 clones, less than 85% of them appearing once. The sequenced sample was CD4+ or CD8+ T cells sorted from blood, obtained in a trial of the OX40 agonist ivuxolimab. These receptors originate from an adult with an advanced solid tumor such as melanoma, head and neck, liver or kidney cancer.

This chain connects TRBV28 to TRBJ2-7; the match to TRBD1 covers 7 bases. The CDR3 has 14 residues. Germline CDR1 and CDR2: MDHEN and SYDVKM. V was clipped by 6 bases and J by 5 bases; unmatched bases: 10. CDR3 protein: CASSPTGLFHEQYF. CDR3 DNA sequence: TGTGCCAGCAGCCCGACAGGGCTCTTCCACGAGCAGTACTTC.

CDR3 sequence: CASSLGQGKYEQYF. The CDR3 bases are TGTGCCAGCAGCCTAGGTCAGGGGAAGTACGAGCAGTACTTC. This chain connects TRBV7-9 to TRBJ2-7, with D tentatively TRBD1 (6 bases). V shed 5 bases and J shed 4 bases, with 15 bases lying between them. The CDR3 loop spans 14 amino acids. The germline gives CDR1 SEHNR, CDR2 FQNEAQ (reference sequence).

This chain connects TRBV6-1 to TRBJ1-1; unclear D gene. Trimming cost V 4 bases and J 6 bases, with 12 bases left between them. The length of the CDR3 is 13 residues. Per the germline V gene, CDR1 is MNHNS and CDR2 is SASEGT. This chain's CDR3 is CASSARDWPEAFF. In nucleotides, the CDR3 is TGTGCCAGCAGTGCGCGGGATTGGCCTGAAGCTTTCTTT.

V and J are TRBV2 and TRBJ2-7, with D possibly being TRBD1 (6 bases). CDR3 length: 14 amino acids. V was shortened by 6 bases and J by 0 bases, with 12 bases between the two germline ends. Per the germline V gene, CDR1 is SNHLY and CDR2 is FYNNEI. The CDR3 nucleotides read TGTGCCAGCAGGCTACAGGGAATCTCCTACGAGCAGTACTTC. Translation gives CASRLQGISYEQYF.

The chain couples TRBV27 to TRBJ2-1; TRBD1 agrees at 8 bases. There are 14 residues in the CDR3. Trimming removed 7 bases from V and 6 bases from J; junction bases left unmatched: 8. The germline V gene has CDR1 MNHEY and CDR2 SMNVEV (reference sequence). The CDR3 protein is CASTLDRVGNEQFF. The DNA for the CDR3 is TGTGCCAGCACCTTGGACAGGGTGGGCAATGAGCAGTTCTTC.

For this clone: This sample also contains other DNA sequences that code for the same CDR3. The rearrangement links TRBV19 to TRBJ1-2; D might be TRBD1 (5 bases). Germline V CDR1 and CDR2: LNHDA, SQIVND (reference sequence). Trimming stripped 5 bases from V and 2 bases from J, with 9 bases between. There are 13 residues in the CDR3. CDR3 sequence (DNA): TGTGCCAGTAGTCCGCAGGGAAACTATGGCTACACCTTC. It specifies CASSPQGNYGYTF.

The V call is TRBV28, the J call TRBJ2-3; D is uncertain. The ends were cut back, 4 bases at V and 2 bases at J, with 7 bases in the middle. CDR1 and CDR2 from the germline V gene are MDHEN and SYDVKM. The CDR3 spans 13 residues. The DNA for the CDR3 is TGTGCCAGCAGTTCCGGACCCACAGATACGCAGTATTTT. Protein: CASSSGPTDTQYF. Supplemented by reference TRBV28 and TRBJ2-3, the full variable domain reads DVKVTQSSRYLVKRTGEKVFLECVQDMDHENMFWYRQDPGLGLRLIYFSYDVKMKEKGDIPEGYSVSREKKERFSLILESASTNQTSMYLCASSSGPTDTQYFGPGTRLTVL.

V and J are TRBV28 and TRBJ1-4; 10 bases are a match to TRBD1. The CDR3 has 17 residues. CDR1 is MDHEN, CDR2 SYDVKM, per germline. With 5 bases clipped from V and 4 bases from J, the junction kept 10 bases outside the gene matches. CDR3 nucleotides: TGTGCCAGCAGTCCGGGAGGACAGGGGGGACGTAATGAAAAACTGTTTTTT. This translates into CASSPGGQGGRNEKLFF.

This sequence joins TRBV28 and TRBJ1-2; the D is unclear. CDR1 is MDHEN, CDR2 SYDVKM, per germline. The CDR3 covers 12 residues. Trimming took 8 bases from V and 8 from J, leaving 15 bases between them. The CDR3 bases are TGTGCCAGCCGTACATTCCCCTTCGGCTACACCTTC. Protein product: CASRTFPFGYTF.

V and J are TRBV9 and TRBJ2-3; 10 bases align to TRBD2. Trimming took 0 bases from V and 4 from J; bases not matched to a gene: 5. Germline CDR1 is SGDLS and CDR2 is YYNGEE. This CDR3 is built from 16 residues. The CDR3 DNA sequence: TGTGCCAGCAGCGTAGCTAGCGGGGGTATCGCAGATACGCAGTATTTT. Translation: CASSVASGGIADTQYF.

This chain joins TRBV18 and TRBJ1-5; the D is unclear. The CDR3 runs 14 residues. V was cut by 0 bases and J by 5 bases, with 8 bases left in between. Germline-derived CDR1 and CDR2 are KGHSH and LQKENI. CDR3 coding DNA: TGTGCCAGCTCACCACCCCTTAAGGATCAGCCCCAGCATTTT. Protein: CASSPPLKDQPQHF. Using reference TRBV18 and TRBJ1-5 for the parts outside the CDR3, the full variable domain is NAGVMQNPRHLVRRRGQEARLRCSPMKGHSHVYWYRQLPEEGLKFMVYLQKENIIDESGMPKERFSAEFPKEGPSILRIQQVVRGDSAAYFCASSPPLKDQPQHFGDGTRLSIL.

The chain combines TRBV28 with TRBJ1-2; TRBD1 is a possible D gene (6 bases). Between the trimmed V and J ends, which lost 3 bases and 8 bases, there was a span of 13 bases. Per germline, CDR1 MDHEN and CDR2 SYDVKM. The CDR3 spans 13 residues. This CDR3 reads CASSLRGAQGYTF. The CDR3, as DNA: TGTGCCAGCAGTTTGAGGGGGGCACAGGGCTACACCTTC.

The J gene is TRBJ1-1, the V gene TRBV4-1, with 7 bases lining up with TRBD1. The V gene end was trimmed by 5 bases and the J gene end by 0 bases; junction bases not matched to a gene: 9. In germline, CDR1 is MGHRA, CDR2 YSYEKL. The CDR3 runs to 16 residues. The CDR3, as DNA: TGCGCCAGCAGCTCGAGGACAGGCCCTATGAACACTGAAGCTTTCTTT. Its translation is CASSSRTGPMNTEAFF.

The rearrangement joins TRBV10-3 to TRBJ1-2, with 7 bases fitting TRBD1. The V and J ends lost 6 bases and 5 bases, in that order; junction bases with no gene match: 0. Germline V gene data show CDR1 as ENHRY and CDR2 as SYGVKD. This CDR3 region has 11 residues. CDR3 coding DNA: TGTGCCATCAGACAGGGGTATGGCTACACCTTC. Amino acids: CAIRQGYGYTF.

In its sample, this clone was seen a few times. The V gene is TRBV6-6, the J gene TRBJ1-6, with D possibly being TRBD1 (6 bases). The V end lost 5 bases, the J end lost 7 bases, and 15 bases lay between the germline ends. Per germline, CDR1 MNHNY and CDR2 SVGAGI (reference sequence). The CDR3 has 15 amino acids. CDR3 coding DNA: TGTGCCAGCAGTCCACGGACAGCCACGAATTCACCCCTCCACTTT. Translated, it gives CASSPRTATNSPLHF.

The chain has TRBV19 and TRBJ1-2; weak D call: TRBD1 (5 bases). Trimming stripped 5 bases from V and 4 bases from J, with 11 bases between. The CDR3 contains 13 residues. Per the germline V gene, CDR1 is LNHDA and CDR2 is SQIVND (reference sequence). Here the CDR3 DNA reads TGTGCCAGTAGTTTGGGGGGGAGCTATGGCTACACCTTC. Translating gives CASSLGGSYGYTF.

The gene calls are TRBV7-8 and TRBJ2-1, with D uncertain. V was clipped by 3 bases and J by 1 base, with 4 bases between them. Per the germline V gene, CDR1 is SGHVS and CDR2 is FQNEAQ. CDR3 length: 13 amino acids. The CDR3 DNA reads TGTGCCAGCAGCTTTAATTCCTACAATGAGCAGTTCTTC. It codes for CASSFNSYNEQFF.

V gene TRBV28 combines with J gene TRBJ2-2; 11 bases match TRBD2. V gave up 7 bases and J gave up 4 bases; unmatched junction bases: 8. The CDR3 is 16 amino acids. Germline V gives CDR1 MDHEN, CDR2 SYDVKM. CDR3 in amino acids: CASTMTSGTLTGELFF. In nucleotides, the CDR3 is TGTGCCAGCACCATGACTAGCGGGACCCTCACCGGGGAGCTGTTTTTT.

This chain joins TRBV6-6 and TRBJ2-1; D is possibly TRBD1 or TRBD2 (5 bases each). Germline V CDR1 and CDR2: MNHNY, SVGAGI (reference sequence). The CDR3 extends over 13 amino acids. V dropped 6 bases and J dropped 3 bases, with 9 bases sitting between them. The CDR3 region has the DNA TGTGCCAGCAGCCGGGGCCTCTACAATGAGCAGTTCTTC. It specifies CASSRGLYNEQFF.

The J gene is TRBJ2-7, the V gene TRBV28, with 9 bases identical to TRBD2. This CDR3 comprises 16 residues. The V gene's germline CDR1 is MDHEN and CDR2 SYDVKM. V lost 10 bases to trimming and J lost 4 bases; unmatched junction nucleotides: 17. CDR3 protein: CATVRGGGRDSYEQYF. DNA of the CDR3: TGTGCCACCGTGCGGGGAGGCGGGAGGGACTCGTACGAGCAGTACTTC.